This T cell receptor beta chain was identified in a study of shared clonotypes between healthy human individuals. Broader study findings: Tissue TCR repertoires likely differ from these blood-only repertoires.

Recent acute infections and vaccinations were absent in the healthy HIV-negative adult donors. Note on this clone: Antigen unknown.

Libraries were prepared by immunoSEQ multiplex PCR; TCRdb keeps only in-frame clonotypes and omits some of them. Of hundreds of thousands of clones detected, around 76% appear once; the ten largest clones hold about 11%. Trimming cost V 5 bases and J 0 bases; bases outside gene matches: 6. Germline CDR1 and CDR2: SNHLY and FYNNEI. The CDR3 consists of 17 residues. The chain links TRBV2 to TRBJ1-4; 10 nucleotides agree with TRBD1. This receptor was obtained from a woman in her thirties or forties in good health. Some clones in this sample may be carry-over from other donors' samples. Sequences were obtained from PBMCs. CDR3 protein: CASSSDRGLATNEKLFF. The CDR3 region has the DNA TGTGCCAGCAGTTCCGACAGGGGGCTTGCAACTAATGAAAAACTGTTTTTT. Drawing the rest from reference TRBV2 and TRBJ1-4, the complete variable domain is EPEVTQTPSHQVTQMGQEVILRCVPISNHLYFYWYRQILGQKVEFLVSFYNNEISEKSEIFDDQFSVERPDGSNFTLKIRSTKLEDSAMYFCASSSDRGLATNEKLFFGSGTQLSVL.